The 27 T cell receptor beta chains below were found in one sample sequenced in a study of OX40 agonist ivuxolimab in advanced cancers. Assay used: immunoSEQ multiplex PCR; TCRdb lists only in-frame clones, some missing. The data contain just over 90,000 clones, 94% of them seen just once; the ten biggest clones take up around 2.5%. The sample in question was CD4+ or CD8+ T cells sorted from blood, obtained in a trial of the OX40 agonist ivuxolimab. Receptors originate from an adult with an advanced solid tumor such as melanoma, head and neck, liver or kidney cancer.

The V call is TRBV28, the J call TRBJ2-7; D call uncertain. V lost 3 bases, J lost 10 bases, and 10 bases lay in between. This CDR3 contains 11 residues. Germline lookup yields CDR1 MDHEN and CDR2 SYDVKM. The CDR3, as DNA: TGTGCCAGCAGTTTGTCGGTCAAACAGTACTTC. This encodes CASSLSVKQYF.

The V and J genes are TRBV29-1 and TRBJ1-2; D is perhaps TRBD1 (5 bases). This CDR3 spans 14 amino acids. Germline V gene lookup returns CDR1 SQVTM and CDR2 ANQGSEA. Trimming pared 3 bases from V and 6 bases from J, leaving 17 bases between. The CDR3: CSVEMGGRKDGYTF. CDR3 DNA: TGCAGCGTTGAGATGGGGGGAAGGAAGGATGGCTACACCTTC.

In regard to this clone: A junction end diverges from the germline sequence, so it may reflect a read error. V gene TRBV5-4 combines with J gene TRBJ1-4; perhaps TRBD1 as D (5 bases). This CDR3 contains 16 residues. Germline CDR1 SGHNT, CDR2 YYREEE (reference sequence). The CDR3 DNA reads TGCGCCAGCAGCCAACATATCGGGGGAGCTAATGAAAAACTGTTTTTT. Translated, it gives CASSQHIGGANEKLFF.

The J gene is TRBJ2-2, the V gene TRBV28; D unclear. Trimming pared 1 base from V and 1 base from J, leaving 16 bases between. The CDR3 length is 18 residues. The germline gives CDR1 MDHEN, CDR2 SYDVKM. Here the CDR3 DNA reads TGTGCCAGCAGTTTATTCACAGCTATACGCGAGAACACCGGGGAGCTGTTTTTT. This translates into CASSLFTAIRENTGELFF.

This chain connects TRBV6-5 to TRBJ1-2; D is possibly TRBD1 (5 bases). The CDR3 contains 14 residues. CDR1 and CDR2 from the germline V gene are MNHEY and SVGAGI. The ends were cut back, 0 bases at V and 4 bases at J, with 9 bases in the middle. CDR3 DNA: TGTGCCAGCAGTTACTCTGCGAGGGGCTATGGCTACACCTTC. It codes for CASSYSARGYGYTF.

This clone is a singleton in its sample. The chain uses TRBV9 and TRBJ2-3; 14 positions match TRBD2. Per the germline V gene, CDR1 is SGDLS and CDR2 is YYNGEE. J gave up 4 bases and V 3 bases, and 7 bases lay outside the gene matches. This CDR3 has 17 amino acids. Here the CDR3 reads CASSATRTSGGPDTQYF. The DNA of the CDR3 is TGTGCCAGCAGCGCGACCCGGACTAGCGGGGGGCCAGATACGCAGTATTTT.

The gene calls are TRBV27 and TRBJ1-1, with D tentatively TRBD1 (5 bases). This CDR3 comprises 13 residues. V lost 6 bases to trimming and J lost 7 bases, with 15 bases between them. Looked up from germline, CDR1 is MNHEY and CDR2 is SMNVEV (reference sequence). CDR3 DNA sequence: TGTGCCAGCAGAGGAGGGGCAGGGATTGAAGCTTTCTTT. Its protein is CASRGGAGIEAFF.

This sequence joins TRBV9 and TRBJ1-1; 10 bases fit TRBD1. Looked up from germline, CDR1 is SGDLS and CDR2 is YYNGEE. The CDR3 runs to 15 residues. V was pared by 3 bases and J by 1 base, with 3 bases of the junction left unmatched. CDR3 sequence: CASSGRTGGNTEAFF. The CDR3 DNA reads TGTGCCAGCAGCGGTCGGACAGGGGGGAACACTGAAGCTTTCTTT.

The DNA for the CDR3 is TGTGCCAGCAGCCCCCGCGAGGTGGAGACCCAGTACTTC. Translated: CASSPREVETQYF. The chain uses TRBV7-6 and TRBJ2-5; D is undetermined. The CDR3 runs 13 residues. With 5 bases removed from V and 5 bases from J, the gap between germline ends came to 12 bases. Germline CDR1 and CDR2: SGHVS and FNYEAQ. Full variable domain (remainder filled in from reference TRBV7-6 and TRBJ2-5): GAGVSQSPRYKVTKRGQDVALRCDPISGHVSLYWYRQALGQGPEFLTYFNYEAQQDKSGLPNDRFSAERPEGSISTLTIQRTEQRDSAMYRCASSPREVETQYFGPGTRLLVL.

The rearrangement joins TRBV28 to TRBJ2-3; the match to TRBD2 covers 7 bases. The CDR3 runs 14 residues. The V and J ends lost 6 bases and 1 base, in that order; junction bases with no gene match: 4. Germline values: CDR1 MDHEN, CDR2 SYDVKM. The CDR3 sequence: CASSFLAGTDTQYF. The DNA of the CDR3 is TGTGCCAGCAGCTTCCTAGCGGGCACAGATACGCAGTATTTT.

The chain is built from TRBV19 and TRBJ2-1; D remains unclear. Germline V gene sequence: CDR1 LNHDA, CDR2 SQIVND (reference sequence). Deletions cut 3 bases from V and 5 bases from J, with 11 bases between. The CDR3 spans 14 residues. The CDR3 DNA reads TGTGCCAGTAGTATCGCAGACAAAAACAATGAGCAGTTCTTC. Amino acid sequence: CASSIADKNNEQFF.

In its sample, this clone was seen a few times. The rearrangement links TRBV9 to TRBJ2-1, with 9 positions matching TRBD1. This CDR3 is 15 amino acids long. V lost 4 bases, J lost 7 bases, and 9 bases stayed unmatched. Germline CDR1 SGDLS, CDR2 YYNGEE. The CDR3 DNA is TGTGCCAGCAGCCCATGGACAGGGGCAGTAAATGAGCAGTTCTTC. This translates into CASSPWTGAVNEQFF.

This chain connects TRBV2 to TRBJ1-2; D remains unclear. V shed 6 bases and J shed 2 bases, with 4 bases lying between them. The length of the CDR3 is 11 residues. CDR1 is SNHLY, CDR2 FYNNEI, per germline. CDR3 sequence: CASRGNYGYTF. The CDR3 DNA is TGTGCCAGCAGGGGAAACTATGGCTACACCTTC.

The chain is built from TRBV4-3 and TRBJ2-3; either TRBD1 or TRBD2 may supply D (5 bases each). Germline V gives CDR1 LGHNA, CDR2 YSLEER. Trimming shortened V by 4 bases and J by 2 bases, and 16 bases separated the two germline ends. The CDR3 is 16 amino acids. CDR3 residues: CASSPGKAVVTDTQYF. CDR3 coding DNA: TGCGCCAGCAGCCCAGGGAAAGCGGTGGTCACAGATACGCAGTATTTT.

This chain connects TRBV28 to TRBJ1-2, with 7 positions matching TRBD1. Germline CDR1 reads MDHEN; CDR2 reads SYDVKM. The CDR3 length is 12 residues. J was trimmed by 8 bases and V by 4 bases; bases with no gene match: 4. The DNA for the CDR3 is TGTGCCAGCAGTTCAACAGGGGACGGCTACACCTTC. Protein: CASSSTGDGYTF.

V gene TRBV5-4 combines with J gene TRBJ2-1; D is possibly TRBD1 or TRBD2 (5 bases each). The CDR3 is 16 residues long. The V and J ends lost 4 bases and 4 bases respectively, with 18 bases between them. Germline CDR1 SGHNT, CDR2 YYREEE (reference sequence). CDR3 protein: CASSHLGDRSYNEQFF. In DNA, the CDR3 is TGTGCCAGCAGCCACCTCGGGGACCGTAGTTACAATGAGCAGTTCTTC.

V usage is TRBV30 and J usage is TRBJ1-2; D is ambiguous. V was cut by 1 base and J by 5 bases, with 11 bases left in between. CDR1 is GTSNPN, CDR2 SVGIG, per germline (reference sequence). There are 13 residues in the CDR3. The chain's CDR3 is CAWSAQARYGYTF. CDR3 nucleotides: TGTGCCTGGAGTGCCCAGGCCAGGTATGGCTACACCTTC.

The genes are TRBV6-5 and TRBJ2-1; D not resolved. The CDR3 extends over 11 amino acids. Trimming took off 4 bases at V and 7 bases at J, with 5 bases between the two ends. Per the germline V gene, CDR1 is MNHEY and CDR2 is SVGAGI. Here the CDR3 reads CASSLGNEQFF. The CDR3 DNA follows: TGTGCCAGCAGTTTGGGGAATGAGCAGTTCTTC.

The CDR3 bases are TGCGCCAGCCGGGAGACAGGGGGCGAGCAGTACTTC. This codes for CASRETGGEQYF. The chain recombines TRBV5-1 with TRBJ2-7, with 9 bases lining up with TRBD1. Germline CDR1 is SGHRS and CDR2 is YFSETQ. V was pared by 7 bases and J by 6 bases, with 5 bases of the junction left unmatched. This CDR3 has 12 residues.

The chain employs TRBV13 and TRBJ2-7; D gene uncertain. With 0 bases removed from V and 6 bases from J, the gap between germline ends came to 9 bases. The CDR3 loop spans 13 amino acids. Germline-derived CDR1 and CDR2 are PRHDT and FYEKMQ (reference sequence). Here the CDR3 reads CASSLGKGSEQYF. The CDR3 DNA reads TGTGCCAGCAGCTTAGGTAAGGGATCCGAGCAGTACTTC.

There are a few counts of this clone. The V and J genes are TRBV19 and TRBJ1-1; D unresolved. The CDR3 sequence is 11 residues long. V was shortened by 5 bases and J by 2 bases, with 3 bases between the two germline ends. The V gene's germline CDR1 is LNHDA and CDR2 SQIVND (reference sequence). The CDR3 DNA follows: TGTGCCAGTAGTGCTAACACTGAAGCTTTCTTT. Translating gives CASSANTEAFF.

The chain is built from TRBV9 and TRBJ1-5; D unresolved. V lost 3 bases and J lost 4, with 8 bases in between. The V gene's germline CDR1 is SGDLS and CDR2 YYNGEE. The CDR3 is 13 residues long. The CDR3, as DNA: TGTGCCAGCAGCGAAGGGATTAATCAGCCCCAGCATTTT. This translates into CASSEGINQPQHF.

The genes are TRBV27 and TRBJ1-1, with unresolved D. The V gene's germline CDR1 is MNHEY and CDR2 SMNVEV (reference sequence). V was clipped by 4 bases and J by 11 bases, with 14 bases between them. This CDR3 region has 12 residues. CDR3 in amino acids: CASSSGLQEAFF. Written as DNA, the CDR3 is TGTGCCAGCAGTTCAGGTCTGCAGGAGGCTTTCTTT.

The gene calls are TRBV9 and TRBJ1-2; 9 bases map to TRBD1. J was trimmed by 0 bases and V by 3 bases; bases with no gene match: 3. This CDR3 has 15 residues. CDR1 SGDLS and CDR2 YYNGEE come from the germline V gene. Written as DNA, the CDR3 is TGTGCCAGCAGCGAGACAGGGGGAGCTAACTATGGCTACACCTTC. Amino acid sequence: CASSETGGANYGYTF. Variable domain in full (rest from reference TRBV9 and TRBJ1-2): DSGVTQTPKHLITATGQRVTLRCSPRSGDLSVYWYQQSLDQGLQFLIQYYNGEERAKGNILERFSAQQFPDLHSELNLSSLELGDSALYFCASSETGGANYGYTFGSGTRLTVV.

This rearrangement joins TRBV6-5 to TRBJ1-1, with 8 bases lining up with TRBD1. Per the germline V gene, CDR1 is MNHEY and CDR2 is SVGAGI. V lost 4 bases to trimming and J lost 0 bases; unmatched junction nucleotides: 1. The CDR3 runs 14 residues. CDR3 in amino acids: CASSLQGVNTEAFF. Here the CDR3 DNA reads TGTGCCAGCAGTTTACAGGGGGTGAACACTGAAGCTTTCTTT.

This chain joins TRBV5-6 and TRBJ1-5, with 9 bases matching TRBD1. The CDR3 is made up of 15 amino acids. Germline V gene lookup returns CDR1 SGHDT and CDR2 YYEEEE. Unmatched junction bases numbered 6, after V lost 2 bases and J lost 6 bases. The CDR3 loop is CASSFGTGSVQPQHF. DNA of the CDR3: TGTGCCAGCAGCTTTGGGACAGGGTCGGTTCAGCCCCAGCATTTT.

This chain joins TRBV5-1 and TRBJ2-7, with 8 bases fitting TRBD1. The V and J ends lost 2 bases and 3 bases, in that order; junction bases with no gene match: 4. This CDR3 comprises 14 residues. CDR1 SGHRS and CDR2 YFSETQ come from the germline V gene. CDR3 sequence reads: CASSFQTGDYEQYF. CDR3 nucleotides: TGCGCCAGCAGCTTTCAGACAGGGGACTACGAGCAGTACTTC.